This T cell receptor (beta chain) originates from a study of blood T cell repertoires in COVID-19. About the study: COVID-19 samples from acute and convalescent phases originated in the United States, Italy and Spain. Sample material is recorded as cDNA or gDNA derived from T cells, B-cell-depleted T cells, or PBMCs.

V shed 4 bases and J 7 bases; nucleotides not matched to a gene: 5. The CDR3 extends over 13 amino acids. Germline V gene data show CDR1 as SGHTA and CDR2 as FQGNSA. Per the original data handling: Amplifying reference gene primers gave estimates of nucleated cell counts. TCRdb keeps only in-frame clones here, not all; method: immunoSEQ multiplex PCR. The DNA was the basis for D and trimming; V, J and clone size are from that table. This table has roughly 88,000 clones, around three quarters appearing once. The origin of this receptor is an older woman in a cohort sampled during active or convalescent COVID-19. Sequenced sample: peripheral blood. The chain uses TRBV7-2 and TRBJ2-7; the match to TRBD1 covers 9 bases. CDR3 residues: CASSSRDRAEQYF. DNA of the CDR3: TGTGCCAGCAGCTCCCGGGACAGGGCTGAGCAGTACTTC.